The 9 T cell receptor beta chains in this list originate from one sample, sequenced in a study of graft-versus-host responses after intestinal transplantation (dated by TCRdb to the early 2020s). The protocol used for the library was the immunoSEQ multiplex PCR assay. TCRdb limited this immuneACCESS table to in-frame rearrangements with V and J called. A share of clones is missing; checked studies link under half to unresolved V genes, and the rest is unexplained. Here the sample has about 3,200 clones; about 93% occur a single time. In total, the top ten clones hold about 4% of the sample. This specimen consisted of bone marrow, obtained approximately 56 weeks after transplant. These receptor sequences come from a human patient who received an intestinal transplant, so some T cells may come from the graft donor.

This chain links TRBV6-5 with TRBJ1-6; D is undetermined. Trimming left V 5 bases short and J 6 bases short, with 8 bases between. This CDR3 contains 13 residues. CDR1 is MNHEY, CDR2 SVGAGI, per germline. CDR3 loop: CASSERSNSPLHF. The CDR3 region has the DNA TGTGCCAGCAGTGAACGAAGTAATTCACCCCTCCACTTT.

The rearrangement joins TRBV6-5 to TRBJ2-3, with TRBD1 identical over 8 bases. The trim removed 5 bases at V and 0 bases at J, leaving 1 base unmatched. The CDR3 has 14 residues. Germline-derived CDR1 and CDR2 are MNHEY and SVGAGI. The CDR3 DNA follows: TGTGCCAGCAGTCGGACAGGGAGCACAGATACGCAGTATTTT. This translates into CASSRTGSTDTQYF.

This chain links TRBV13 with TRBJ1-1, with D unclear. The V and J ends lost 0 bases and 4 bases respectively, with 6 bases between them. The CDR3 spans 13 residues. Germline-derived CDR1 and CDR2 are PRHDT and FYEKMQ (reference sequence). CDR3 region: CASSLGRSTEAFF. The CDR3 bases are TGTGCCAGCAGCTTAGGGAGGAGCACTGAAGCTTTCTTT.

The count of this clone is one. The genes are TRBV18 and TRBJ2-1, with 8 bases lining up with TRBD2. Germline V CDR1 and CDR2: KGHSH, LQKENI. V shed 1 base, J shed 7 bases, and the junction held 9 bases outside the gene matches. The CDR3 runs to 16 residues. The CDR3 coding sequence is TGTGCCAGCTCACCACGGCCACTAGCGGTAGGGAATGAGCAGTTCTTC. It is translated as CASSPRPLAVGNEQFF. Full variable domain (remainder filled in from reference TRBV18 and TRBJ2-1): NAGVMQNPRHLVRRRGQEARLRCSPMKGHSHVYWYRQLPEEGLKFMVYLQKENIIDESGMPKERFSAEFPKEGPSILRIQQVVRGDSAAYFCASSPRPLAVGNEQFFGPGTRLTVL.

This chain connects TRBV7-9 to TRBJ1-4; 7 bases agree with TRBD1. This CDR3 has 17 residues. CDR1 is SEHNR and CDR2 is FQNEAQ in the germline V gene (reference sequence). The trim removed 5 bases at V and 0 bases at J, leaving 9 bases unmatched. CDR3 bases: TGTGCCAGCAGCCCCAGAAGGGGGCCTACAACTAATGAAAAACTGTTTTTT. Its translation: CASSPRRGPTTNEKLFF.

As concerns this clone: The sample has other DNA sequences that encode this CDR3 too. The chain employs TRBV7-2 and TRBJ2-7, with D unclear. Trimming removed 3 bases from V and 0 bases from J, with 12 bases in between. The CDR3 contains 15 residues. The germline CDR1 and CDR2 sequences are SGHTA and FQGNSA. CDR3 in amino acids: CASSFVPGLSYEQYF. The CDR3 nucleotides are TGTGCCAGCAGCTTTGTTCCAGGCCTCTCCTACGAGCAGTACTTC.

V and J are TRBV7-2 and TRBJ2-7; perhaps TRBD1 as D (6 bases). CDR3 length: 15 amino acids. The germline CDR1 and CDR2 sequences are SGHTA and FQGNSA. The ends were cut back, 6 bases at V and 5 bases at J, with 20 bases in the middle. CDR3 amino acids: CASRNNLGGANEQYF. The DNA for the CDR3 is TGTGCCAGCAGGAATAATCTAGGGGGAGCAAACGAGCAGTACTTC.

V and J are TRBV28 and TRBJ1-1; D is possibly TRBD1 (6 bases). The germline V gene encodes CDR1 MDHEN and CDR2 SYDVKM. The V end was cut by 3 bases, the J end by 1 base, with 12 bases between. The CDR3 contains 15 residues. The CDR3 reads CASSLRGVKNTEAFF. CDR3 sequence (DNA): TGTGCCAGCAGTTTGAGGGGGGTGAAGAACACTGAAGCTTTCTTT.

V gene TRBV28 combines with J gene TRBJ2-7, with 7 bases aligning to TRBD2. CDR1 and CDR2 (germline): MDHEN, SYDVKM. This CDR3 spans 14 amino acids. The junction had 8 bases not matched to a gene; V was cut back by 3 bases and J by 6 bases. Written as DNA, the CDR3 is TGTGCCAGCAGTTTGGGTGGGAGGGCCGCCGAGCAGTACTTC. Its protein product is CASSLGGRAAEQYF.